The sequence of this TCR beta chain was determined in a study of response to subunit inactivated influenza vaccine. TCRdb recomputed calls from the RT-PCR reads with MiXCR, one row per CDR3 protein. The sample consists of approximately 500,000 distinct CDR3 sequences, 20% to 25% of them appearing once. These data were also filed under a second study, of T cells expressing NK-cell markers. That investigation notes: Scientists made TCR beta cDNA using 5'RACE template switching with UMIs. Seven HCMV-seropositive donors and one seronegative donor made up the eight sequenced donors. The same clonotypes also predominated in the CD3+CD56-NKG2C+ fraction of a handful of donors. Clarity on HCMV specificity was lacking for the expanded NKG2C+ T cell clones.

Material: CD4+ T cells sorted from PBMCs, obtained about 13 days after vaccination. The receptor comes from a man aged 50 to 60 who received an inactivated influenza vaccine.

For the CDR3, the DNA is TGTGCCAGCAGCGACGAACACGGCGAGCAGTACTTC. It is translated as CASSDEHGEQYF. The V and J genes are TRBV13 and TRBJ2-7; D uncertain. Germline CDR1 PRHDT, CDR2 FYEKMQ (reference sequence). V lost 5 bases and J 6 bases, leaving 11 bases between the germline ends. This CDR3 region has 12 residues.